The 8 T cell receptor beta chains listed next were all sequenced from one sample in a study of CD8 T cells in Susac syndrome. After extraction with the RNeasy kit, roughly 0.45 to 1 ug of the RNA was reverse transcribed using random hexamers. TCRdb recomputed calls from the immunoSEQ multiplex PCR reads with MiXCR, one row per CDR3 protein. The sample contains around 130,000 distinct CDR3 sequences, around 91% of which appear only once. Input material: CD8+ T cells from PBMCs. The receptors were gathered from a human donor with multiple sclerosis.

This clonotype has just a few counts. This chain joins TRBV13 and TRBJ1-1; possible D gene TRBD1, 5 bases. CDR1 and CDR2 (germline): PRHDT, FYEKMQ (reference sequence). Deletions cut 5 bases from V and 5 bases from J, with 9 bases between. The CDR3 totals 12 residues. CDR3 bases: TGTGCCAGCAGCCGAGGGGAGACTGAAGCTTTCTTT. As protein: CASSRGETEAFF.

V and J are TRBV19 and TRBJ2-5; 7 positions agree with TRBD1. Germline trimming cut 5 bases from V and 5 bases from J; bases unmatched to any gene: 11. This CDR3 has 15 residues. The germline V gene has CDR1 LNHDA and CDR2 SQIVND (reference sequence). CDR3 coding DNA: TGTGCCAGTAGTGCCCGGGACAGCCGCGGGGAGACCCAGTACTTC. It specifies CASSARDSRGETQYF.

The gene calls are TRBV20-1 and TRBJ2-7; 7 bases align to TRBD2. CDR1 is DFQATT, CDR2 SNEGSKA, per germline (reference sequence). The V gene end was trimmed by 3 bases and the J gene end by 1 base; junction bases not matched to a gene: 9. The CDR3 is 15 residues long. CDR3: CSARLWGEGSYEQYF. CDR3 bases: TGCAGTGCTAGGCTTTGGGGGGAGGGTTCCTACGAGCAGTACTTC.

J is TRBJ1-3 and V is TRBV18; D gene unclear. Germline-derived CDR1 and CDR2 are KGHSH and LQKENI. The CDR3 spans 14 residues. Trimming removed 2 bases at V and 2 bases at J, with 7 bases between. CDR3 sequence: CASSPSPPGNTIYF. The CDR3 bases are TGTGCCAGCTCACCATCCCCCCCTGGAAACACCATATATTTT.

This chain joins TRBV5-4 and TRBJ2-1; D possibly uses TRBD1 or TRBD2 (5 bases each). The CDR3 contains 13 residues. With 10 bases removed from V and 8 bases from J, the gap between germline ends came to 19 bases. CDR1 is SGHNT and CDR2 is YYREEE in the germline V gene (reference sequence). DNA of the CDR3: TGTGCCGCTTACGGGTGGGGGACCGATGAGCAGTTCTTC. Translating gives CAAYGWGTDEQFF.

The V gene is TRBV29-1, the J gene TRBJ2-7, with D possibly being TRBD2 (6 bases). Per germline, CDR1 SQVTM and CDR2 ANQGSEA. CDR3 size: 13 residues. Trimming shortened V by 4 bases and J by 2 bases, and 12 bases separated the two germline ends. The CDR3 DNA sequence: TGCAGCGTTGGGGCGGGACCACCCTACGAGCAGTACTTC. Translation: CSVGAGPPYEQYF.

The J gene is TRBJ2-1, the V gene TRBV19, with TRBD1 identical over 11 bases. The J segment lost 2 bases and the V segment lost 3 bases, leaving 6 bases of the junction unmatched. CDR1 is LNHDA, CDR2 SQIVND, per germline (reference sequence). The CDR3 sequence is 17 residues long. The CDR3 DNA reads as TGTGCCAGTAGTATTCGTTGGGACAGGGGGGCCTACAATGAGCAGTTCTTC. Translating gives CASSIRWDRGAYNEQFF.

The gene calls are TRBV12-3 or TRBV12-4 and TRBJ2-1; 9 bases match TRBD2. J gave up 7 bases and V 8 bases, and 6 bases lay outside the gene matches. This CDR3 is built from 13 residues. CDR3 sequence reads: CASGRTSDNEQFF. The CDR3 DNA reads as TGTGCCAGCGGAAGGACTAGCGATAATGAGCAGTTCTTC.